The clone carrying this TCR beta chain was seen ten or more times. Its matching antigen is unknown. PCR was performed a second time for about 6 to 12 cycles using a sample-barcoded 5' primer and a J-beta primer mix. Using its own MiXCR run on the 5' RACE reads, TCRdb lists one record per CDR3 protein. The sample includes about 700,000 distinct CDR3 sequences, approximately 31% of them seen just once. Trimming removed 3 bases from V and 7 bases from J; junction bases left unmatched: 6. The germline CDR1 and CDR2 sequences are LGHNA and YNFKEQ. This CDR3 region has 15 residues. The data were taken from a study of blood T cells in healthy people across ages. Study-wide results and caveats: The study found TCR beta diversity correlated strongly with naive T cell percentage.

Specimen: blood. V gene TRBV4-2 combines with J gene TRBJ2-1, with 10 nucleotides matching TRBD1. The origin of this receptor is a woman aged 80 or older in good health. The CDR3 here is CASSQAGTGANEQFF. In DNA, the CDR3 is TGTGCCAGCAGCCAGGCCGGGACAGGGGCAAATGAGCAGTTCTTC.